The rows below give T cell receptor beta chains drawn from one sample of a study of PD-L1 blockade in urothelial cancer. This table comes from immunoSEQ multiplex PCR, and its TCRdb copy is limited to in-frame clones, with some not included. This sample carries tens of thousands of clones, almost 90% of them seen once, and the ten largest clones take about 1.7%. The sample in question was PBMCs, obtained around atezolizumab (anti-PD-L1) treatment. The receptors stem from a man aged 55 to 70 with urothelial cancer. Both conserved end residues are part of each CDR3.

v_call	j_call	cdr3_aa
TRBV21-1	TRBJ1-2	CASSPWLMTGYGYTF
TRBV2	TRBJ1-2	CASTWTYGYTF
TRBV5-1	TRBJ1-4	CASNIGGWGKLFF
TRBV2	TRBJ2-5	CARRVETQYF
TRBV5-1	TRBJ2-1	CASRTSGRALDEQFF
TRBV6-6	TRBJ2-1	CASSYSGDRGQYEQFF
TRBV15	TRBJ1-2	CATSRDVEGGYTF
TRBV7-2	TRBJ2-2	CASSLSQGGTGELFF
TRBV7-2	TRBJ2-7	CASSSQTGSYEQYF
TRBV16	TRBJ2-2	CASSQPTGGLGTGELFF
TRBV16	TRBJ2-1	CASSQGQYDEQFF
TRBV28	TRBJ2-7	CASPKVGQGIWQYF
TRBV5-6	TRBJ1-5	CASSQQGTGVNQPQHF
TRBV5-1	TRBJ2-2	CASSLDGTNTGELFF
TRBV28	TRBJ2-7	CASSSPGGPTYEQYF
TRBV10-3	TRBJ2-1	CAISEGRGGADNEQFF
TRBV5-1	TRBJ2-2	CASAETNTGELFF
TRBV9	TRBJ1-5	CASSPEEGQPQHF